The 25 T cell receptor beta chains listed next were all sequenced from one sample in a study of T cells in Graves' hyperthyroidism and ophthalmopathy. Amplified TCR beta CDR3 regions came from RNA transcripts. The TCR CDR3 was amplified in a first-round RT-PCR using the HTBI primer set. From the multiplex PCR reads, TCRdb called clonotypes with MiXCR, one entry per CDR3 protein. The table lists about 710,000 distinct CDR3 sequences, over 15% of them singletons, with over 7.5% in the top ten. The material sequenced was blood. These receptors originate from a man younger than 35 with Graves' hyperthyroidism.

To note about this clonotype: With a much larger clone just one base away, this may be a read error. The V and J genes are TRBV2 and TRBJ2-2, with no clear D. V was trimmed by 4 bases and J by 6 bases, leaving 15 bases between them. The germline V gene has CDR1 SNHLY and CDR2 FYNNEI. The CDR3 extends over 15 amino acids. Here the CDR3 reads CASSGSNGYAGELFF. The CDR3 DNA reads as TGTGCCAGCAGTGGAAGCAATGGATATGCCGGGGAGCTGTTTTTT.

This clonotype was counted ten times or more. This chain links TRBV18 with TRBJ1-5; D is undetermined. Germline loops: CDR1 KGHSH, CDR2 LQKENI. The CDR3 is 14 amino acids. V was shortened by 2 bases and J by 3 bases, with 8 bases between the two germline ends. CDR3 nucleotides: TGTGCCAGCTCACCATCGGGCCTCAATCAGCCCCAGCATTTT. It yields the protein CASSPSGLNQPQHF.

This clonotype has a count of ten or more. The rearrangement joins TRBV7-2 to TRBJ2-2; 14 nucleotides align to TRBD2. Germline V gene lookup returns CDR1 SGHTA and CDR2 FQGNSA. This CDR3 is built from 14 residues. The V and J ends lost 4 bases and 8 bases, in that order; junction bases with no gene match: 0. CDR3 DNA sequence: TGTGCCAGCAGCTGGACTAGCGGGAGGGGGGAGCTGTTTTTT. Amino acid sequence: CASSWTSGRGELFF.

This clonotype occurred once. The chain links TRBV20-1 to TRBJ2-3; D call uncertain. Trimming took 5 bases from V and 0 from J, leaving 27 bases between them. Germline CDR1 and CDR2: DFQATT and SNEGSKA (reference sequence). There are 19 residues in the CDR3. The CDR3: CSAPAPLSIVTSSTDTQYF. The CDR3 bases are TGCAGTGCTCCGGCTCCCCTATCCATAGTAACTTCTAGCACAGATACGCAGTATTTT.

This clonotype came up many times. The genes are TRBV28 and TRBJ2-5, with 13 bases aligning to TRBD2. Per germline, CDR1 MDHEN and CDR2 SYDVKM. V was clipped by 5 bases and J by 5 bases; unmatched bases: 11. The CDR3 extends over 17 amino acids. DNA for the CDR3: TGTGCCAGCAGTCCCAACCCCGGACTAGCGGGAGATGAGACCCAGTACTTC. It specifies CASSPNPGLAGDETQYF.

There are many counts of this clonotype. The CDR3 DNA is TGCAGTGCTAGAGACCTCTACAGGGGTTCGGGCACTGAAGCTTTCTTT. Its translation is CSARDLYRGSGTEAFF. The chain employs TRBV20-1 and TRBJ1-1; 7 nucleotides agree with TRBD1. After removal of 0 bases from V and 4 bases from J, the junction contained 11 bases not matched to a gene. CDR1 is DFQATT and CDR2 is SNEGSKA in the germline V gene (reference sequence). This CDR3 comprises 16 residues.

In its sample, this clonotype was seen many times. The chain joins TRBV2 to TRBJ1-2; 9 bases fit TRBD1. With 4 bases clipped from V and 4 bases from J, the junction kept 1 base outside the gene matches. Germline-derived CDR1 and CDR2 are SNHLY and FYNNEI. The CDR3 runs to 13 residues. CDR3 bases: TGTGCCAGCAGTGGGGACAGGGCCTATGGCTACACCTTC. This translates into CASSGDRAYGYTF.

In this sample, this clonotype turned up a few times. The chain links TRBV5-1 to TRBJ2-2; possible D gene TRBD1, 7 bases. V gave up 6 bases and J gave up 3 bases, with 12 bases separating them. This CDR3 comprises 14 residues. The germline V gene has CDR1 SGHRS and CDR2 YFSETQ. CDR3 in amino acids: CASTPGGYTGELFF. The CDR3 DNA is TGCGCCAGCACCCCAGGGGGGTACACCGGGGAGCTGTTTTTT.

This clonotype was counted many times. The chain recombines TRBV6-1 with TRBJ2-1; 11 nucleotides agree with TRBD1. This CDR3 contains 15 residues. V trimming: 5 bases; J trimming: 4 bases; junction bases outside the gene matches: 4. From germline, CDR1 is MNHNS and CDR2 SASEGT. The CDR3 sequence is CASSTRDRGYNEQFF. CDR3 DNA sequence: TGTGCCAGCAGTACCCGGGACAGGGGGTACAATGAGCAGTTCTTC.

This clonotype has at least ten counts. Written as DNA, the CDR3 is TGTGCCAGCTCACTGGACAGGGCTGAGCAGTTCTTC. It specifies CASSLDRAEQFF. V is TRBV18 and J is TRBJ2-1; 8 positions agree with TRBD1. The germline V gene encodes CDR1 KGHSH and CDR2 LQKENI. J lost 9 bases, V lost 4 bases, and 2 bases had no gene match. CDR3 size: 12 residues. Variable domain in full (rest from reference TRBV18 and TRBJ2-1): NAGVMQNPRHLVRRRGQEARLRCSPMKGHSHVYWYRQLPEEGLKFMVYLQKENIIDESGMPKERFSAEFPKEGPSILRIQQVVRGDSAAYFCASSLDRAEQFFGPGTRLTVL.

This clonotype was detected ten times or more. The gene calls are TRBV2 and TRBJ2-2, with 10 bases fitting TRBD1. CDR3 length equals 14 residues. J lost 5 bases, V lost 10 bases, and 7 bases had no gene match. Germline V CDR1 and CDR2: SNHLY, FYNNEI. CDR3 DNA sequence: TGTGCCATCCGGACAGGGGGTGGTACCGGGGAGCTGTTTTTT. Its translation: CAIRTGGGTGELFF.

This clonotype occurred many times. The chain has TRBV28 and TRBJ2-3; 7 bases fit TRBD2. V gave up 5 bases and J gave up 0 bases; unmatched junction bases: 11. This CDR3 region has 17 residues. Germline V gene lookup returns CDR1 MDHEN and CDR2 SYDVKM. In DNA form, the CDR3 reads TGTGCCAGCAGTCCAACACTAGCGAGTACTAGCACAGATACGCAGTATTTT. Protein product: CASSPTLASTSTDTQYF.

The V call is TRBV2, the J call TRBJ1-1; 12 nucleotides agree with TRBD1. Germline V gene sequence: CDR1 SNHLY, CDR2 FYNNEI. This CDR3 is built from 14 residues. Trimming cost V 6 bases and J 7 bases; bases outside gene matches: 6. The CDR3 is CASSPGTGGFEAFF. CDR3 coding DNA: TGTGCCAGCAGCCCCGGGACAGGGGGCTTTGAAGCTTTCTTT.

The chain couples TRBV12-3 or TRBV12-4 to TRBJ1-5; no definite D call. Trimming left V 3 bases short and J 6 bases short, with 6 bases between. The CDR3 covers 12 residues. CDR3 DNA: TGTGCCAGCAGTTTGTCGAGTCAGCCCCAGCATTTT. Protein: CASSLSSQPQHF.

V usage is TRBV6-5 and J usage is TRBJ2-1; maybe TRBD2 (6 bases). V lost 2 bases, J lost 2 bases, and 10 bases lay in between. The CDR3 consists of 15 residues. Germline values: CDR1 MNHEY, CDR2 SVGAGI. CDR3 nucleotides: TGTGCCAGCAGTTACCGGAGGGCCCCCTACAATGAGCAGTTCTTC. Amino acid sequence: CASSYRRAPYNEQFF.

The chain couples TRBV4-1 to TRBJ1-1; D is possibly TRBD1 (5 bases). The CDR3 sequence is 15 residues long. The germline V gene encodes CDR1 MGHRA and CDR2 YSYEKL. Trimming pared 7 bases from V and 1 base from J, leaving 16 bases between. The CDR3 sequence: CASKPLGAPNTEAFF. CDR3 coding DNA: TGCGCCAGCAAGCCTTTAGGGGCCCCGAACACTGAAGCTTTCTTT.

This clonotype was seen many times. The chain's CDR3 is CSAKLAGTYNEQFF. CDR3 in DNA: TGCAGCGCTAAACTAGCGGGTACCTACAATGAGCAGTTCTTC. The V gene is TRBV29-1, the J gene TRBJ2-1; TRBD2 matches at 9 bases. The CDR3 has 14 amino acids. V was pared by 7 bases and J by 2 bases, with 6 bases of the junction left unmatched. The germline gives CDR1 SQVTM, CDR2 ANQGSEA.

This clonotype was detected a few times. The chain carries TRBV27 and TRBJ1-2, with 12 nucleotides matching TRBD1. The CDR3 is 15 amino acids. Germline assignment: CDR1 MNHEY and CDR2 SMNVEV (reference sequence). J gave up 8 bases and V 5 bases, and 9 bases lay outside the gene matches. The CDR3 DNA reads as TGTGCCAGCAGTAGGGACAGGGGGCGGAAAAACGGCTACACCTTC. Its protein product is CASSRDRGRKNGYTF.

The chain recombines TRBV27 with TRBJ1-1; D is undetermined. CDR3 length: 13 amino acids. Germline V gene data show CDR1 as MNHEY and CDR2 as SMNVEV (reference sequence). Trimming cost V 3 bases and J 11 bases, with 16 bases left between them. CDR3 region: CASSFEVPGTAFF. CDR3 DNA: TGTGCCAGCAGTTTCGAGGTACCCGGTACGGCTTTCTTT.

This clonotype was seen a handful of times. This chain joins TRBV6-1 and TRBJ1-1, with D hard to call. CDR3 length: 11 residues. Germline V CDR1 and CDR2: MNHNS, SASEGT. In DNA, the CDR3 is TGTGTCGCGGACGGGAACACTGAAGCTTTCTTT. This encodes CVADGNTEAFF.

In this sample, this clonotype turned up many times. The chain carries TRBV7-2 and TRBJ2-3; 12 bases align to TRBD2. The CDR3 is 18 amino acids. V shed 5 bases and J 2 bases; nucleotides not matched to a gene: 11. Germline CDR1 and CDR2: SGHTA and FQGNSA. The CDR3 DNA reads as TGTGCCAGCAGCCCACAGGTTGGACTAGCGGGGTTCACAGATACGCAGTATTTT. The encoded protein is CASSPQVGLAGFTDTQYF.

V usage is TRBV29-1 and J usage is TRBJ2-3; the D is unclear. Trimming left V 0 bases short and J 2 bases short, with 15 bases between. Germline CDR1 reads SQVTM; CDR2 reads ANQGSEA. The CDR3 runs to 16 residues. CDR3: CSVEDRLVRNTDTQYF. The DNA of the CDR3 is TGCAGCGTTGAAGATCGGCTAGTTAGGAACACAGATACGCAGTATTTT.

The rearrangement joins TRBV19 to TRBJ1-1; 9 bases line up with TRBD1. Germline V gene lookup returns CDR1 LNHDA and CDR2 SQIVND (reference sequence). With V trimmed by 4 bases and J by 1 base, 10 bases remained unmatched. The CDR3 runs 17 residues. CDR3 in DNA: TGTGCCAGTAGTACGCACCCAGGACAGGGGACGAACACTGAAGCTTTCTTT. Its protein product is CASSTHPGQGTNTEAFF.

V and J are TRBV7-6 and TRBJ1-5; D is ambiguous. The CDR3 has 15 residues. The V end lost 4 bases, the J end lost 3 bases, and 13 bases lay between the germline ends. Germline CDR1 reads SGHVS; CDR2 reads FNYEAQ. The CDR3 sequence: CASSWATLNNQPQHF. The CDR3 DNA reads TGTGCCAGCAGCTGGGCCACCTTAAACAATCAGCCCCAGCATTTT. The full variable domain, rest sourced from reference TRBV7-6 and TRBJ1-5, is GAGVSQSPRYKVTKRGQDVALRCDPISGHVSLYWYRQALGQGPEFLTYFNYEAQQDKSGLPNDRFSAERPEGSISTLTIQRTEQRDSAMYRCASSWATLNNQPQHFGDGTRLSIL.

At least ten counts were recorded for this clonotype. This sequence joins TRBV28 and TRBJ2-5; D might be TRBD2 (6 bases). The CDR3 covers 13 residues. Trimming took off 7 bases at V and 3 bases at J, with 12 bases between the two ends. CDR1 is MDHEN and CDR2 is SYDVKM in the germline V gene. CDR3 amino acids: CASNRRAKETQYF. CDR3 DNA: TGTGCCAGCAATAGGAGGGCAAAAGAGACCCAGTACTTC.